The T cell receptor beta chain under discussion was sequenced for a study of T cell changes during pregnancy in multiple sclerosis. Looked up from germline, CDR1 is MGHRA and CDR2 is YSYEKL. The CDR3 runs to 15 residues. Trimming at V came to 4 bases and at J to 12 bases, leaving 11 bases not matched to a gene. TCRdb keeps only in-frame clones here, not all; method: immunoSEQ multiplex PCR. This repertoire shows tens of thousands of clones, approximately 89% found once; its top ten account for 0.65% to 0.85%. The sequences come from CD4+ T cells from peripheral blood mononuclear cells, collected in the second trimester of pregnancy. This chain joins TRBV4-1 and TRBJ2-1; 11 bases line up with TRBD1. This clonotype originated in a female donor in good health, enrolled as a control in a pregnancy study. CDR3 sequence reads: CASSRGGQGGLRQFF. CDR3 nucleotide sequence: TGCGCCAGCAGCCGAGGGGGACAGGGGGGATTGCGGCAGTTCTTC.